This T cell receptor (beta chain) was documented in a study of cytomegalovirus exposure and HLA in healthy donors. A word on this clone: Its specificity is unknown.

Study-wide results and limits: According to an earlier analysis, most TCR beta V segments yielded productive rearrangements about 87% or about 30% of the time. The authors later found most CMV-associated TCR beta chains appeared HLA-restricted. The majority of TCR sequences were rare, yet some public TCRs appeared in many donors. Later analysis found that TCR beta chains associated with HLA were more clonally expanded than other, equally common chains.

V dropped 4 bases and J dropped 3 bases, with 9 bases sitting between them. This CDR3 comprises 13 residues. CDR1 LNHDA and CDR2 SQIVND come from the germline V gene (reference sequence). A multiplex PCR was run with 60 Vbeta primers and 13 Jbeta primers. Using immunoSEQ multiplex PCR, the repertoire was profiled, and TCRdb retains in-frame clones only, with some absent. The sample includes roughly 150,000 clones, around 73% of them seen just once. This TCR was sampled from a male donor in good health and CMV-seronegative. Specimen: PBMCs. The chain carries TRBV19 and TRBJ1-1; no definite D call. CDR3 loop: CASSKPGYTEAFF. The CDR3 coding sequence is TGTGCCAGTAGTAAACCGGGGTACACTGAAGCTTTCTTT. Variable domain in full (rest from reference TRBV19 and TRBJ1-1): DGGITQSPKYLFRKEGQNVTLSCEQNLNHDAMYWYRQDPGQGLRLIYYSQIVNDFQKGDIAEGYSVSREKKESFPLTVTSAQKNPTAFYLCASSKPGYTEAFFGQGTRLTVV.